This TCR beta chain derives from a study of monozygotic twins with inflammatory bowel disease. Germline V gene data show CDR1 as MNHNY and CDR2 as SVGAGI (reference sequence). The length of the CDR3 is 14 residues. Broader study findings: Reduced clonotype sharing with other individuals was observed in IBD patients relative to healthy twins, especially with disease activity.

On this clonotype itself: The antigen is not known.

Per donor, less than 3 ml of blood was collected and frozen. Nested PCRs (around 16 and 10 cycles, two total) were applied to TCRalpha and TCRbeta cDNA. TCRdb reworked the 5' RACE reads into one entry per CDR3 protein, no DNA. Its clone listing holds approximately 400,000 distinct CDR3 sequences. The chain carries TRBV6-6 and TRBJ2-1; TCRdb's D call, TRBD1, is unchecked because there is no DNA. The TCR sequence derives from a human donor with ulcerative colitis or Crohn's disease, or a healthy co-twin of an affected twin (not recorded which). Material: blood. CDR3 residues: CASSTPGGAGEQFF.